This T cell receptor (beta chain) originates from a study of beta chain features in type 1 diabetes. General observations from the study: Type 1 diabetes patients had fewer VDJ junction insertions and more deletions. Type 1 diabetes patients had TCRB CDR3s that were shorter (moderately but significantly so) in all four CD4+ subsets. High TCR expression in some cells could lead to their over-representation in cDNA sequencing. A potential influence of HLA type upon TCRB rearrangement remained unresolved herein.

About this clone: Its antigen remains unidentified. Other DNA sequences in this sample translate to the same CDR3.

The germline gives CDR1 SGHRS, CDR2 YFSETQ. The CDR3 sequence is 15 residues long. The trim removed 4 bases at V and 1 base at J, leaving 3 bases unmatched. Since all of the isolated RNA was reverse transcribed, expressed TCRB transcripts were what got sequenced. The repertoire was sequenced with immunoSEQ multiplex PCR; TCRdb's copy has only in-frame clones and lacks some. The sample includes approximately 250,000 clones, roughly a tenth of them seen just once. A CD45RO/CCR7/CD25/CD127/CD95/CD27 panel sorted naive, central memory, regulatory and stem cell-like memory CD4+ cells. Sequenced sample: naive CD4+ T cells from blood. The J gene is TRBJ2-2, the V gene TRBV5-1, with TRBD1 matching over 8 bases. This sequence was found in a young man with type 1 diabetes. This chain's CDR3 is CASSPGTGNTGELFF. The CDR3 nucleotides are TGCGCCAGCAGCCCTGGGACAGGGAACACCGGGGAGCTGTTTTTT. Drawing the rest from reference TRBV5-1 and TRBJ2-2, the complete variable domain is KAGVTQTPRYLIKTRGQQVTLSCSPISGHRSVSWYQQTPGQGLQFLFEYFSETQRNKGNFPGRFSGRQFSNSRSEMNVSTLELGDSALYLCASSPGTGNTGELFFGEGSRLTVL.